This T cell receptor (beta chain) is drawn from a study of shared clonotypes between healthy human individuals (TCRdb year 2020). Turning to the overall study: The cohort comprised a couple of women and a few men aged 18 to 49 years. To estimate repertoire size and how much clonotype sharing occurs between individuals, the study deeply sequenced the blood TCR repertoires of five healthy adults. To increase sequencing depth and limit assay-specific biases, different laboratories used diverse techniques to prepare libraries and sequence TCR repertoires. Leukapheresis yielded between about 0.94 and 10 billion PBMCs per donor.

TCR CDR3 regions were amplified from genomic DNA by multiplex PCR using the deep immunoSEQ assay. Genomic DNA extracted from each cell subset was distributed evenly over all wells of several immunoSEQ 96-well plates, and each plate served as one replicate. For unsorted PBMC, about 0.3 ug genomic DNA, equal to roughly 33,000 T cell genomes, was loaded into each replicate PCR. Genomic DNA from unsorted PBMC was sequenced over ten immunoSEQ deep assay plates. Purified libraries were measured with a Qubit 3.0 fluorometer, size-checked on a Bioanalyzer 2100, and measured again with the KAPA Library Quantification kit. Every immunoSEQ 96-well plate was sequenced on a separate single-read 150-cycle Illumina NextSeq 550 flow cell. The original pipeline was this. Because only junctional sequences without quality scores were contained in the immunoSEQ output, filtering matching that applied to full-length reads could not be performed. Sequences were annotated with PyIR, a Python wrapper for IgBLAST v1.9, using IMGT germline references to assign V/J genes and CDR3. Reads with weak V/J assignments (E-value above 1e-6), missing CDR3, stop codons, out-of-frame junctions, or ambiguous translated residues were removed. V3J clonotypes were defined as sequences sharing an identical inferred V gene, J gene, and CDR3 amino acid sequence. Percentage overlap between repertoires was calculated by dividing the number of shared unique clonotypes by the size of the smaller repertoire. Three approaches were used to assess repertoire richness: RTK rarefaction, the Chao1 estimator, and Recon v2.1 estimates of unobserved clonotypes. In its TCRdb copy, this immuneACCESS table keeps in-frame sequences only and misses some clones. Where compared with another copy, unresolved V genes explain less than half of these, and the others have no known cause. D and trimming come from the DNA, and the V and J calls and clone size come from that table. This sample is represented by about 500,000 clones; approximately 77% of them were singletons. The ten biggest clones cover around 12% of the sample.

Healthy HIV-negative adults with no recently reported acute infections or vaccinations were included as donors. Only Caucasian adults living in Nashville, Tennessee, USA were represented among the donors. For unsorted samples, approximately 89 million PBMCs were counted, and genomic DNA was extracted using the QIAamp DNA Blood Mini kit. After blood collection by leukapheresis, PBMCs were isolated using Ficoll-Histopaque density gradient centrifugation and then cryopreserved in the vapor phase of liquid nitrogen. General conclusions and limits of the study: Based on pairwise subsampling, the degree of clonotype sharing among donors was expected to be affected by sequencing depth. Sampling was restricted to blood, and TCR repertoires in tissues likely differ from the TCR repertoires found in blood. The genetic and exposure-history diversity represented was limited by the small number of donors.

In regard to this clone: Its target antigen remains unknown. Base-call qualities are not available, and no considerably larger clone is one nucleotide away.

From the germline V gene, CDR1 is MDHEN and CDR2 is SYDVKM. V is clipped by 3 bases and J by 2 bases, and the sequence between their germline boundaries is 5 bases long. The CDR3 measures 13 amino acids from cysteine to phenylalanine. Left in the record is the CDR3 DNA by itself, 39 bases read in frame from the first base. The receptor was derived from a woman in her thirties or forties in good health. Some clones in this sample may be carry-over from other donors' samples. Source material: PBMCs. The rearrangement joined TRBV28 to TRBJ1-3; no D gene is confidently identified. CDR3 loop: CASSLQAGNTIYF. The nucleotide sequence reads TGTGCCAGCAGTTTGCAGGCTGGAAACACCATATATTTT.